This T cell receptor (beta chain) originates from a study of STAT5B mutations in CD4+ large granular lymphocyte leukemia. Study-wide findings and caveats: Higher CD4+ than CD8+ T-LGLL clonality might reflect small sample size.

The CDR3 length is 14 residues. Germline assignment: CDR1 SGHRS and CDR2 YFSETQ. After removal of 3 bases from V and 9 bases from J, the junction contained 9 bases not matched to a gene. On this clone itself: Its antigen is not known.

This was a survey-level run. Profiled with immunoSEQ multiplex PCR; TCRdb holds only in-frame clones, not every one. The repertoire includes some 38,000 clones, approximately 85% of them detected once, and approximately 1.3% sits in the top ten. Sequencing was performed on CD4+ T cells from blood buffy coats. The chain has TRBV5-1 and TRBJ2-1; 7 nucleotides line up with TRBD2. This sequence originates from a human donor in good health. The CDR3 spells CASSSGLLSGEQFF. CDR3 bases: TGCGCCAGCAGCTCGGGACTATTGTCGGGTGAGCAGTTCTTC.